These 18 T cell receptor beta chains were sequenced from one sample in a study of healthy donors' naive CD4 and CD8 T cells (dated by TCRdb to 2013 to 2016). Sequenced using a 454 GS FLX Titanium. A previously published linear amplification protocol was used to build the TCR libraries, starting from roughly 500 ng of total RNA. TCRdb applied fastp at Q25 and MiXCR to the public reads, then kept only in-frame beta chains. A single entry per CDR3 protein holds the most common genes and DNA from its merged rows. This sample gives 200,000 or so distinct CDR3 sequences in total; about 70% of them show up just once. Around 2% of the sample belongs to the ten largest clones. The sample was naive CD4+ and CD8+ T cells sorted from blood, pooled from several donors. Sample cell subset or site, as interpreted from the label and publication: FACS-sorted naive CD4+ (CD45RO-CD45RA+) and naive CD8+ (CD45RA+CD27bright) T cells. The receptors come from a pool of human donors in good health; the sample pools cells from several healthy donors.

This clonotype was recorded a few times. The chain combines TRBV27 with TRBJ1-2, with no clear D. V lost 8 bases and J 4 bases, leaving 14 bases between the germline ends. CDR1 is MNHEY, CDR2 SMNVEV, per germline (reference sequence). The CDR3 contains 13 residues. Here the CDR3 reads CASSPVWTYGYTF. The CDR3 bases are TGTGCCAGCTCGCCCGTATGGACCTATGGCTACACCTTC.

The rearrangement links TRBV6-5 to TRBJ2-2; 11 nucleotides line up with TRBD2. V was pared by 6 bases and J by 5 bases, with 5 bases of the junction left unmatched. The CDR3 runs 15 residues. Germline V gene sequence: CDR1 MNHEY, CDR2 SVGAGI. CDR3 protein: CASSRTSGSTGELFF. CDR3 DNA: TGTGCCAGCAGCCGCACTAGCGGGAGTACCGGGGAGCTGTTTTTT.

This chain links TRBV5-4 with TRBJ2-3; D is possibly TRBD2 (6 bases). Deletions cut 4 bases from V and 2 bases from J, with 14 bases between. CDR3 length: 15 residues. Germline V gene sequence: CDR1 SGHNT, CDR2 YYREEE (reference sequence). The CDR3 spells CASSILTRDTDTQYF. The CDR3 DNA sequence: TGTGCCAGCAGCATCCTGACTAGGGACACAGATACGCAGTATTTT.

This clonotype was seen more than once but under ten times. The CDR3 DNA reads TGTGCCAGCAGTGAGTCAGGGACGGAAGAGACCCAGTACTTC. It translates to CASSESGTEETQYF. The chain carries TRBV6-5 and TRBJ2-5; possibly TRBD1 or TRBD2 for D (5 bases each). The CDR3 contains 14 residues. The germline V gene has CDR1 MNHEY and CDR2 SVGAGI. V lost 5 bases and J lost 3, with 13 bases in between.

The CDR3 sequence: CASSDPWTEGNQPQHF. The CDR3 coding sequence is TGTGCCAGCAGCGACCCATGGACAGAAGGGAATCAGCCCCAGCATTTT. This chain links TRBV6-5 with TRBJ1-5; a weak D match, TRBD1 (6 bases). CDR1 is MNHEY and CDR2 is SVGAGI in the germline V gene. There are 16 residues in the CDR3. Trimming shortened V by 6 bases and J by 4 bases, and 19 bases separated the two germline ends.

The gene calls are TRBV18 and TRBJ2-3, with 13 bases fitting TRBD2. The V segment lost 3 bases and the J segment 5 bases; nucleotides outside the gene matches: 5. Germline V gene lookup returns CDR1 KGHSH and CDR2 LQKENI. CDR3 length equals 16 residues. This chain's CDR3 is CASSPRLAGGRDTQYF. The CDR3 DNA reads as TGTGCCAGCTCACCTAGACTAGCGGGAGGTCGAGATACGCAGTATTTT.

V gene TRBV28 combines with J gene TRBJ1-1, with D tentatively TRBD1 (5 bases). Germline-derived CDR1 and CDR2 are MDHEN and SYDVKM. The CDR3 runs 14 residues. Trimming removed 6 bases from V and 3 bases from J, with 14 bases in between. Written as DNA, the CDR3 is TGTGCCAGCAGATCTCCAGGGATGCACACTGAAGCTTTCTTT. Protein sequence: CASRSPGMHTEAFF. The entire variable domain, with the rest obtained from reference TRBV28 and TRBJ1-1, is as follows: DVKVTQSSRYLVKRTGEKVFLECVQDMDHENMFWYRQDPGLGLRLIYFSYDVKMKEKGDIPEGYSVSREKKERFSLILESASTNQTSMYLCASRSPGMHTEAFFGQGTRLTVV.

The table lists this clonotype with a few counts. The chain employs TRBV12-3 or TRBV12-4 and TRBJ1-5; unclear D gene. This CDR3 contains 13 residues. V lost 1 base, J lost 6 bases, and 7 bases lay in between. Here the CDR3 reads CASSLVTAQPQHF. CDR3 sequence (DNA): TGTGCCAGCAGTTTAGTCACGGCTCAGCCCCAGCATTTT.

The V and J genes are TRBV29-1 and TRBJ1-3; no firm D call. The V gene lost 0 bases and the J gene lost 4 bases, with 10 bases spanning the gap. There are 14 residues in the CDR3. CDR1 is SQVTM and CDR2 is ANQGSEA in the germline V gene. The CDR3 DNA reads as TGCAGCGTTGAAGAGACAAAGTCCGGAAACACCATATATTTT. It encodes CSVEETKSGNTIYF.

The chain carries TRBV20-1 and TRBJ2-1; 8 bases line up with TRBD2. This CDR3 contains 17 residues. V gave up 2 bases and J gave up 1 base; unmatched junction bases: 10. Per the germline V gene, CDR1 is DFQATT and CDR2 is SNEGSKA (reference sequence). In DNA, the CDR3 is TGCAGTGCTAGATCCGGGACTAGGGGACCATCCTACAATGAGCAGTTCTTC. It codes for CSARSGTRGPSYNEQFF.

This clonotype came up a few times. The chain employs TRBV19 and TRBJ1-2, with unresolved D. This CDR3 is 13 amino acids long. The germline CDR1 and CDR2 sequences are LNHDA and SQIVND (reference sequence). V was clipped by 3 bases and J by 8 bases, with 13 bases between them. CDR3 amino acids: CASSIVGLGGYTF. The CDR3 DNA is TGTGCCAGTAGTATCGTCGGCCTGGGAGGCTACACCTTC.

CDR3 in DNA: TGTGCCAGTAGTCCCGGGATGGAGACCCAGTACTTC. It specifies CASSPGMETQYF. The rearrangement joins TRBV19 to TRBJ2-5, with D perhaps matching TRBD2 (5 bases). Germline V gene lookup returns CDR1 LNHDA and CDR2 SQIVND (reference sequence). V was shortened by 5 bases and J by 5 bases, with 9 bases between the two germline ends. The CDR3 runs 12 residues.

The chain joins TRBV13 to TRBJ2-1; D ambiguous. V lost 0 bases to trimming and J lost 5 bases, with 11 bases between them. Germline V gene lookup returns CDR1 PRHDT and CDR2 FYEKMQ (reference sequence). The CDR3 is 15 residues long. Here the CDR3 reads CASSLGPDKNNEQFF. The CDR3 DNA reads as TGTGCCAGCAGCTTAGGCCCTGATAAAAACAATGAGCAGTTCTTC. The entire variable domain, with the rest obtained from reference TRBV13 and TRBJ2-1, is as follows: AAGVIQSPRHLIKEKRETATLKCYPIPRHDTVYWYQQGPGQDPQFLISFYEKMQSDKGSIPDRFSAQQFSDYHSELNMSSLELGDSALYFCASSLGPDKNNEQFFGPGTRLTVL.

The rearrangement links TRBV12-3 or TRBV12-4 to TRBJ2-7, with 9 bases identical to TRBD2. The V and J ends lost 6 bases and 9 bases, in that order; junction bases with no gene match: 3. There are 11 residues in the CDR3. This chain's CDR3 is CASRDSGRQYF. CDR3 coding DNA: TGTGCCAGCAGAGATAGCGGGAGGCAGTACTTC.

Here the CDR3 DNA reads TGCAGCGTTGAACGACTTGAAAACACCATATATTTT. Residues: CSVERLENTIYF. The V call is TRBV29-1, the J call TRBJ1-3; D not certain. V lost 2 bases to trimming and J lost 6 bases, with 8 bases between them. The CDR3 length is 12 residues. CDR1 SQVTM and CDR2 ANQGSEA come from the germline V gene.

This chain's CDR3 is CASSSDVAYSSYEQYF. In nucleotides, the CDR3 is TGTGCCAGCAGTTCGGACGTAGCGTATAGCTCCTACGAGCAGTACTTC. The gene calls are TRBV6-2 or TRBV6-3 and TRBJ2-7; D is perhaps TRBD2 (5 bases). V shed 4 bases and J shed 0 bases, with 16 bases lying between them. Germline CDR1 MNHEY, CDR2 SVGEGT. The CDR3 runs 16 residues.

The rearrangement uses TRBV29-1 and TRBJ2-7; TRBD2 is a possible D gene (5 bases). V lost 1 base and J 0 bases, leaving 19 bases between the germline ends. This CDR3 is built from 17 residues. In germline, CDR1 is SQVTM, CDR2 ANQGSEA. CDR3 loop: CSVEARGLEGSSYEQYF. The DNA of the CDR3 is TGCAGCGTTGAAGCCCGGGGTCTCGAGGGAAGCTCCTACGAGCAGTACTTC.

V is TRBV2 and J is TRBJ2-7; weak D call: TRBD1 (5 bases). Germline CDR1 reads SNHLY; CDR2 reads FYNNEI. V was pared by 7 bases and J by 5 bases, with 18 bases between. This CDR3 comprises 14 residues. The CDR3 DNA reads TGTGCCAGCACCCCTGGGCAGGGAAAGGACGAGCAGTACTTC. Its translation is CASTPGQGKDEQYF.